Listed below are T cell receptor beta chains from one sample, sequenced in a study of pediatric ulcerative colitis. The method was immunoSEQ multiplex PCR; TCRdb's version includes in-frame clones alone and lacks a portion of them. This table holds approximately 38,000 clones, 60% to 85% found once. Sequencing was performed on gut tissue. The receptors here all came from a boy between 10 and 17 years old with severe ulcerative colitis. Both conserved end residues are part of each CDR3. The order of the fields is V gene, D gene, J gene, CDR3 protein, CDR3 DNA. D genes are given only for firm matches.

v_call: TRBV18; d_call: -; j_call: TRBJ2-3; cdr3_aa: CASSPGGADTQYF; cdr3_nt: TGTGCCAGCTCACCAGGGGGCGCAGATACGCAGTATTTT
v_call: TRBV7-3; d_call: -; j_call: TRBJ2-3; cdr3_aa: CASSLLPGLTDTQYF; cdr3_nt: TGTGCCAGCAGCTTATTACCGGGCCTCACAGATACGCAGTATTTT
v_call: TRBV5-4; d_call: -; j_call: TRBJ1-2; cdr3_aa: CASSSTISVSRGYTF; cdr3_nt: TGTGCCAGCAGCTCGACCATCTCGGTTTCTCGCGGCTACACCTTC
v_call: TRBV7-9; d_call: -; j_call: TRBJ2-2; cdr3_aa: CASSLDAVGLGDTGELFF; cdr3_nt: TGTGCCAGCAGCTTAGACGCTGTGGGGTTGGGAGACACCGGGGAGCTGTTTTTT
v_call: TRBV4-2; d_call: TRBD2; j_call: TRBJ2-7; cdr3_aa: CASSREPFTSGSSYEQYF; cdr3_nt: TGTGCCAGCAGCCGGGAACCTTTCACTAGCGGGAGCTCCTACGAGCAGTACTTC
v_call: TRBV5-1; d_call: TRBD1; j_call: TRBJ2-5; cdr3_aa: CASSWTGQETQYF; cdr3_nt: TGCGCCAGCAGCTGGACAGGCCAAGAGACCCAGTACTTC
v_call: TRBV6-1; d_call: -; j_call: TRBJ1-5; cdr3_aa: CASSKNTNQPQHF; cdr3_nt: TGTGCCAGCAGCAAAAATACTAATCAGCCCCAGCATTTT
v_call: TRBV30; d_call: TRBD2; j_call: TRBJ2-7; cdr3_aa: CAWSAQRGVSEQYF; cdr3_nt: TGTGCCTGGAGTGCACAGCGGGGGGTTTCCGAGCAGTACTTC
v_call: TRBV6-5; d_call: TRBD1; j_call: TRBJ2-1; cdr3_aa: CASSSTGGAGYNEQFF; cdr3_nt: TGTGCCAGCAGTTCAACAGGGGGCGCCGGCTACAATGAGCAGTTCTTC
v_call: TRBV7-8; d_call: -; j_call: TRBJ2-3; cdr3_aa: CASSLFPPDPSTDTQYF; cdr3_nt: TGTGCCAGCAGCTTATTTCCGCCGGACCCGAGCACAGATACGCAGTATTTT